The 25 T cell receptor beta chains given below trace back to one sample, sequenced in a study of vaccination effects on CD4 cells after COVID-19 (dated 2022 in TCRdb). No antigen is known for these receptors. The ViraFEST assay stimulated PBMC with viral peptide pools and then used TCR sequencing to identify antigen-specific CD4+ T cell clonotypes by expansion. After approximately 11 days of culture, CD4+ T cells were isolated with the EasySep CD4+ T cell isolation kit. Convalescent patients had PCR-confirmed SARS-CoV-2 infection between March and December 2020, before Alpha, Beta and Delta variants emerged in the United States. Preparation of the library involved the immunoSEQ multiplex PCR assay. Imported from immuneACCESS, the table was reduced by TCRdb to in-frame sequences with V and J called. These copies leave out some clones; in studies compared against another copy, an unresolved V gene accounts for under half, and the cause of the remainder is not known. For this sample there are about 24,000 clones; around 76% appear just once. The ten biggest clones cover roughly 15% of the sample.

Sequencing used CD4+ T cells from PBMCs cultured with SARS-CoV-2 spike peptides, obtained before COVID-19 vaccination. The cell subset or site label corresponds to: SARS-CoV-2 spike overlapping peptide pool stimulation. The source is a human donor who had a prior SARS-CoV-2 infection.

The CDR3 sequence: CASEPRDGSYEQYF. The CDR3 DNA follows: TGTGCCAGCGAACCCCGGGACGGATCCTACGAGCAGTACTTC. V gene TRBV6-5 combines with J gene TRBJ2-7, with D perhaps matching TRBD1 or TRBD2 (5 bases each). This CDR3 is built from 14 residues. Germline CDR1 reads MNHEY; CDR2 reads SVGAGI. The V and J ends lost 8 bases and 1 base respectively, with 15 bases between them.

This clone appeared once. The chain couples TRBV6-5 to TRBJ1-4; D is undetermined. Germline-derived CDR1 and CDR2 are MNHEY and SVGAGI. V gave up 2 bases and J gave up 3 bases, with 13 bases separating them. CDR3 length: 16 residues. CDR3 protein: CASSYRTEVSNEKLFF. The DNA of the CDR3 is TGTGCCAGCAGTTACAGGACGGAAGTTTCTAATGAAAAACTGTTTTTT.

Relative to its sample, this clone is medium-sized (0.01 to 0.1%). V and J are TRBV3-1 (or the pseudogene TRBV3-2) and TRBJ2-5; the match to TRBD2 covers 8 bases. The CDR3 consists of 17 residues. V was pared by 0 bases and J by 5 bases, with 11 bases of the junction left unmatched. In germline, CDR1 is LGHDT, CDR2 YNNKEL (reference sequence). For the CDR3, the DNA is TGTGCCAGCAGCCAAGATCCGGGACGGGAGGGCCGGGAGACCCAGTACTTC. This encodes CASSQDPGREGRETQYF.

V is TRBV11-3 and J is TRBJ1-1; maybe TRBD1 (5 bases). Germline CDR1 SGHNT, CDR2 YENEEA. V was trimmed by 5 bases and J by 2 bases, leaving 12 bases between them. This CDR3 has 14 residues. The CDR3 DNA reads as TGTGCCAGCAGCACCTCGAGGGGTAACACTGAAGCTTTCTTT. It encodes CASSTSRGNTEAFF. The whole variable domain, remainder taken from reference TRBV11-3 and TRBJ1-1, is EAGVVQSPRYKIIEKKQPVAFWCNPISGHNTLYWYLQNLGQGPELLIRYENEEAVDDSQLPKDRFSAERLKGVDSTLKIQPAELGDSAVYLCASSTSRGNTEAFFGQGTRLTVV.

Comment on this clone: One junction end disagrees with the germline gene, perhaps due to a read error. The rearrangement links TRBV7-7 to TRBJ2-2; D is unresolved. The CDR3 has 13 residues. The V gene's germline CDR1 is SSHAT and CDR2 FNYEAQ (reference sequence). The CDR3 sequence is CASSPGPTGELFF. CDR3 sequence (DNA): TGTGCTAGCAGCCCCGGACCCACCGGGGAGCTGTTTTTT.

The chain is built from TRBV5-8 and TRBJ2-2; no definite D call. Trimming took off 0 bases at V and 4 bases at J, with 7 bases between the two ends. The CDR3 sequence is 14 residues long. Germline V CDR1 and CDR2: SGHTS, YDEGEE. CDR3 in amino acids: CASSLVGLTGELFF. The CDR3 nucleotides are TGTGCCAGCAGCTTGGTAGGGCTCACCGGGGAGCTGTTTTTT.

V and J are TRBV7-2 and TRBJ1-3; 7 bases fit TRBD1. Germline loops: CDR1 SGHTA, CDR2 FQGNSA. Trimming cost V 1 base and J 4 bases; bases outside gene matches: 7. The CDR3 spans 16 residues. CDR3 residues: CASSLGFPGGGNTIYF. CDR3 DNA: TGTGCCAGCAGCTTAGGCTTCCCAGGGGGAGGAAACACCATATATTTT.

This clone was detected only a few times. V usage is TRBV30 and J usage is TRBJ1-6; D gene unclear. Trimming cost V 1 base and J 15 bases, with 13 bases left between them. The CDR3 is 12 amino acids. Germline CDR1 is GTSNPN and CDR2 is SVGIG (reference sequence). This CDR3 is CAWSDNKADLHF. CDR3 nucleotide sequence: TGTGCCTGGAGTGACAACAAGGCGGACCTCCACTTT. Filled out from reference TRBV30 and TRBJ1-6, the complete variable domain reads SQTIHQWPATLVQPVGSPLSLECTVEGTSNPNLYWYRQAAGRGLQLLFYSVGIGQISSEVPQNLSASRPQDRQFILSSKKLLLSDSGFYLCAWSDNKADLHFGNGTRLTVT.

This chain connects TRBV3-1 (or the pseudogene TRBV3-2) to TRBJ2-7; unclear D gene. V lost 1 base to trimming and J lost 0 bases, with 1 base between them. The CDR3 runs 12 residues. Germline V gene data show CDR1 as LGHDT and CDR2 as YNNKEL (reference sequence). The CDR3 sequence: CASSQVSYEQYF. DNA for the CDR3: TGTGCCAGCAGCCAAGTCTCCTACGAGCAGTACTTC.

CDR3 amino acids: CASSYTGHLNQPQHF. CDR3 sequence (DNA): TGTGCCAGCAGTTACACGGGACATTTAAATCAGCCCCAGCATTTT. The chain carries TRBV6-5 and TRBJ1-5; D may be TRBD1 (6 bases). The V end was cut by 2 bases, the J end by 4 bases, with 12 bases between. The CDR3 sequence is 15 residues long. From germline, CDR1 is MNHEY and CDR2 SVGAGI.

This clone was seen only a few times. The J gene is TRBJ1-3, the V gene TRBV6-6; D is ambiguous. The CDR3 totals 13 residues. The ends were cut back, 2 bases at V and 4 bases at J, with 6 bases in the middle. The germline gives CDR1 MNHNY, CDR2 SVGAGI (reference sequence). The DNA of the CDR3 is TGTGCCAGCAGTTACGGCAGAGGAAACACCATATATTTT. Protein: CASSYGRGNTIYF.

This rearrangement joins TRBV5-1 to TRBJ2-7, with TRBD2 matching 8 bases. There are 14 residues in the CDR3. V lost 7 bases and J lost 4; bases outside the gene matches: 10. CDR1 and CDR2 from the germline V gene are SGHRS and YFSETQ. The CDR3 reads CASSKGSGTYEQYF. In DNA, the CDR3 is TGCGCCAGCTCCAAAGGTAGCGGGACTTACGAGCAGTACTTC.

A single count supports this clone. The CDR3 DNA sequence: TGTGCCAGCAGCGGGACTAGCGGAATACCACTGAACACAGATACGCAGTATTTT. Translated, it gives CASSGTSGIPLNTDTQYF. The rearrangement links TRBV27 to TRBJ2-3; TRBD2 aligns across 11 bases. In germline, CDR1 is MNHEY, CDR2 SMNVEV (reference sequence). The CDR3 loop spans 18 amino acids. The V segment lost 6 bases and the J segment 2 bases; nucleotides outside the gene matches: 13.

The rearrangement links TRBV18 to TRBJ2-3, with unresolved D. The germline V gene has CDR1 KGHSH and CDR2 LQKENI. Trimming took 1 base from V and 0 from J, leaving 11 bases between them. The CDR3 runs 16 residues. Written as DNA, the CDR3 is TGTGCCAGCTCACCACGTCGGGTTGCTAGCACAGATACGCAGTATTTT. Its protein product is CASSPRRVASTDTQYF. Full variable domain (outside the CDR3, taken from reference TRBV18 and TRBJ2-3): NAGVMQNPRHLVRRRGQEARLRCSPMKGHSHVYWYRQLPEEGLKFMVYLQKENIIDESGMPKERFSAEFPKEGPSILRIQQVVRGDSAAYFCASSPRRVASTDTQYFGPGTRLTVL.

The chain couples TRBV6-4 to TRBJ2-1; 8 bases fit TRBD1. The germline V gene has CDR1 MRHNA and CDR2 SNTAGT. This CDR3 spans 15 amino acids. J gave up 4 bases and V 0 bases, and 2 bases lay outside the gene matches. CDR3 amino acids: CASSDSGTGYNEQFF. The DNA for the CDR3 is TGTGCCAGCAGTGACTCGGGGACAGGATACAATGAGCAGTTCTTC.

The chain recombines TRBV11-3 with TRBJ2-5, with 10 bases matching TRBD2. There are 15 residues in the CDR3. V trimming: 2 bases; J trimming: 2 bases; junction bases outside the gene matches: 2. CDR1 SGHNT and CDR2 YENEEA come from the germline V gene. CDR3 in DNA: TGTGCCAGCAGCTTATCAGCGGGAGGGCAAGAGACCCAGTACTTC. The encoded protein is CASSLSAGGQETQYF.

This chain joins TRBV29-1 and TRBJ1-1, with D unclear. Germline loops: CDR1 SQVTM, CDR2 ANQGSEA. The V gene lost 7 bases and the J gene lost 1 base, with 10 bases spanning the gap. This CDR3 has 12 residues. CDR3 residues: CSASGQNTEAFF. CDR3 bases: TGCAGCGCGTCTGGGCAGAACACTGAAGCTTTCTTT.

This clone was counted a single time. The rearrangement uses TRBV7-9 and TRBJ2-1, with unresolved D. V was clipped by 5 bases and J by 0 bases, with 17 bases between them. The CDR3 runs 17 residues. Per germline, CDR1 SEHNR and CDR2 FQNEAQ (reference sequence). The CDR3 coding sequence is TGTGCCAGCAGCCCTAACCCGAATCCTAGCTCCTACAATGAGCAGTTCTTC. It yields the protein CASSPNPNPSSYNEQFF.

The DNA of the CDR3 is TGTGCCAGCAGTTCACCTAGCGGGAGGGCCCGAATCGCTTACGAGCAGTACTTC. It is translated as CASSSPSGRARIAYEQYF. The chain recombines TRBV6-2 or TRBV6-3 with TRBJ2-7, with 12 bases identical to TRBD2. This CDR3 comprises 18 residues. J was trimmed by 4 bases and V by 4 bases; bases with no gene match: 14. Germline CDR1 and CDR2: MNHEY and SVGEGT.

The sample holds one count of this clone. The genes are TRBV2 and TRBJ2-1; 8 nucleotides match TRBD2. The CDR3 is 15 amino acids. Trimming removed 7 bases from V and 1 base from J; junction bases left unmatched: 6. Germline V gene data show CDR1 as SNHLY and CDR2 as FYNNEI. The CDR3 sequence is CASTRLARSYNEQFF. The CDR3, as DNA: TGTGCCAGCACCAGACTAGCGAGATCCTACAATGAGCAGTTCTTC. Supplemented by reference TRBV2 and TRBJ2-1, the full variable domain reads EPEVTQTPSHQVTQMGQEVILRCVPISNHLYFYWYRQILGQKVEFLVSFYNNEISEKSEIFDDQFSVERPDGSNFTLKIRSTKLEDSAMYFCASTRLARSYNEQFFGPGTRLTVL.

This clone was detected only a few times. The chain employs TRBV4-3 and TRBJ2-7, with D possibly TRBD1 on 6 matching bases. Deletions cut 0 bases from V and 1 base from J, with 13 bases between. The CDR3 runs to 16 residues. Germline V gene lookup returns CDR1 LGHNA and CDR2 YSLEER. The CDR3 region has the DNA TGCGCCAGCAGCCAAGATCTCGGAAGGGGGTCCTACGAGCAGTACTTC. Translating gives CASSQDLGRGSYEQYF.

This chain uses TRBV15 with TRBJ2-1; D is ambiguous. Germline assignment: CDR1 LNHNV and CDR2 YYDKDF (reference sequence). The CDR3 spans 16 residues. The ends were cut back, 0 bases at V and 6 bases at J, with 15 bases in the middle. The CDR3 sequence is CATSRENAPWRNEQFF. The CDR3 DNA reads TGTGCCACCAGCAGAGAAAATGCTCCTTGGCGCAATGAGCAGTTCTTC.

The gene calls are TRBV3-1 (or the pseudogene TRBV3-2) and TRBJ1-1; TRBD1 might be the D (5 bases). Per germline, CDR1 LGHDT and CDR2 YNNKEL (reference sequence). The CDR3 runs to 13 residues. Between the trimmed V and J ends, which lost 8 bases and 11 bases, there was a span of 21 bases. CDR3: CASAGGGALRAFF. The CDR3 coding sequence is TGTGCCAGCGCCGGAGGCGGGGCCCTGCGGGCTTTCTTT.

The chain carries TRBV18 and TRBJ1-2, with TRBD1 as a possible D gene (5 bases). Trimming cost V 1 base and J 5 bases, with 14 bases left between them. CDR1 KGHSH and CDR2 LQKENI come from the germline V gene. The CDR3 length is 15 residues. The CDR3 DNA is TGTGCCAGCTCACCACGGACAACGGACCAATATGGCTACACCTTC. Translated, it gives CASSPRTTDQYGYTF.

This chain links TRBV5-6 with TRBJ2-3; D ambiguous. In germline, CDR1 is SGHDT, CDR2 YYEEEE. This CDR3 spans 15 amino acids. Trimming took off 0 bases at V and 1 base at J, with 9 bases between the two ends. The CDR3 DNA reads TGTGCCAGCAGCTTGGGGGTCTCCCGCACAGATACGCAGTATTTT. This codes for CASSLGVSRTDTQYF.